This T cell receptor beta chain was found in a study of blood T cell repertoires in COVID-19. Overall study context: Sample material is recorded as cDNA or gDNA derived from T cells, B-cell-depleted T cells, or PBMCs.

CDR3 length: 17 amino acids. Germline V CDR1 and CDR2: MDHEN, SYDVKM. Trimming took 3 bases from V and 4 from J, leaving 19 bases between them. Clones were sequenced by immunoSEQ multiplex PCR, and TCRdb holds only the in-frame ones, with some missing. The table includes roughly 120,000 clones, about nine tenths detected once. The J gene is TRBJ1-5, the V gene TRBV28; D unclear. Sequencing was done on a sample of peripheral blood. The receptor comes from a woman in her 50s with acute or convalescent COVID-19. CDR3 DNA sequence: TGTGCCAGCAGTTTGAATCGCGGAACGCTTGGAAATCAGCCCCAGCATTTT. Translated, it gives CASSLNRGTLGNQPQHF.